A single sample is the source of the 12 T cell receptor beta chains below, sequenced in a study of read filtering for tumor transcriptome and immune sequencing. Molecular barcoded adaptors covering alpha/delta and beta/gamma chains were used on 400 ng RNA. Each CDR3 protein is one row after TCRdb ran MiXCR on the reads. The data show about 130,000 distinct CDR3 sequences, with 10% to 15% seen just once and 9.5% to 12% held by the top ten. Sequenced: a population of CD138-negative cells sorted from bone marrow. The receptors derive from a donor aged 40 or older with multiple myeloma.

The chain is built from TRBV18 and TRBJ2-5, with TRBD2 matching over 9 bases. CDR3 size: 15 residues. V lost 6 bases, J lost 2 bases, and 7 bases stayed unmatched. CDR1 KGHSH and CDR2 LQKENI come from the germline V gene. CDR3 DNA sequence: TGTGCCAGCTCTGCGAGCGGGGGGCTTCAAGAGACCCAGTACTTC. This codes for CASSASGGLQETQYF.

The chain links TRBV11-2 to TRBJ2-1; TRBD2 matches at 9 bases. Germline CDR1 is SGHAT and CDR2 is FQNNGV. The CDR3 runs 15 residues. The V and J ends lost 5 bases and 7 bases, in that order; junction bases with no gene match: 9. CDR3: CASSPWTSARNEQFF. Here the CDR3 DNA reads TGTGCCAGCAGCCCCTGGACTAGCGCGAGGAATGAGCAGTTCTTC.

This clonotype has ten or more counts. This chain's CDR3 is CASSLAGGGPTYEQYF. CDR3 bases: TGCGCCAGCAGCTTGGCCGGGGGAGGGCCCACCTACGAGCAGTACTTC. V gene TRBV5-1 combines with J gene TRBJ2-7; 7 nucleotides line up with TRBD2. CDR3 length equals 16 residues. Germline trimming cut 0 bases from V and 2 bases from J; bases unmatched to any gene: 8. In germline, CDR1 is SGHRS, CDR2 YFSETQ.

This clonotype was counted at least ten times. The chain carries TRBV4-1 and TRBJ1-5, with a possible D match to TRBD1 (6 bases). The germline V and J ends were trimmed by 4 bases and 4 bases, with 14 bases remaining between them. Germline V CDR1 and CDR2: MGHRA, YSYEKL. There are 15 residues in the CDR3. DNA for the CDR3: TGCGCCAGCAGCCCCTCAGACAGGATGAATCAGCCCCAGCATTTT. This sequence encodes CASSPSDRMNQPQHF.

The chain uses TRBV20-1 and TRBJ2-3, with D unresolved. Germline CDR1 reads DFQATT; CDR2 reads SNEGSKA (reference sequence). V was cut by 4 bases and J by 4 bases, with 18 bases left in between. This CDR3 has 15 residues. This chain's CDR3 is CSATKGSSRPDTQYF. The CDR3 DNA reads as TGCAGTGCTACAAAGGGTAGCAGTCGGCCAGATACGCAGTATTTT.

This clonotype was counted many times. This rearrangement joins TRBV11-3 to TRBJ2-7, with TRBD2 matching over 9 bases. The CDR3 covers 14 residues. The junction had 6 bases not matched to a gene; V was cut back by 0 bases and J by 9 bases. The germline V gene encodes CDR1 SGHNT and CDR2 YENEEA. CDR3 amino acids: CASSLEGRAGGQYF. The CDR3, as DNA: TGTGCCAGCAGCTTAGAAGGTCGAGCGGGAGGGCAGTACTTC.

This clonotype was seen a handful of times. The chain recombines TRBV2 with TRBJ1-5, with TRBD1 as a possible D gene (6 bases). V was cut by 7 bases and J by 7 bases, with 14 bases left in between. Germline loops: CDR1 SNHLY, CDR2 FYNNEI. This CDR3 comprises 13 residues. The DNA for the CDR3 is TGTGCCAGCACCAGGGGAATTGGGCAGCCCCAGCATTTT. Its translation is CASTRGIGQPQHF.

This clonotype came up many times. The V and J genes are TRBV29-1 and TRBJ1-1, with a weak D call TRBD1 (5 bases). V was clipped by 8 bases and J by 4 bases, with 17 bases between them. The CDR3 runs 13 residues. Germline V lookup: CDR1 SQVTM, CDR2 ANQGSEA. CDR3 protein: CSSTGTHFTEAFF. The CDR3 DNA sequence: TGCAGCTCAACTGGGACGCATTTCACTGAAGCTTTCTTT.

About this clonotype itself: A much larger clone lies a single base off, so this may be a read error. The final CDR3 position lacks the conserved phenylalanine or tryptophan, pointing to a likely read error. V gene TRBV6-1 combines with J gene TRBJ2-5; the D gene is possibly TRBD1 (5 bases). This CDR3 has 14 amino acids. Germline CDR1 MNHNS, CDR2 SASEGT. V lost 0 bases and J lost 7, with 12 bases in between. Here the CDR3 reads CASSEAQGPATQYI. CDR3 sequence (DNA): TGTGCCAGCAGTGAAGCGCAGGGCCCCGCGACCCAGTACATC.

This clonotype was observed a handful of times. The chain uses TRBV7-2 and TRBJ1-3; D not resolved. Trimming took off 5 bases at V and 0 bases at J, with 8 bases between the two ends. This CDR3 has 14 amino acids. In germline, CDR1 is SGHTA, CDR2 FQGNSA. The CDR3 nucleotides read TGTGCCAGCAGCCCATGGAGCTCTGGAAACACCATATATTTT. Translation gives CASSPWSSGNTIYF. The whole variable domain, remainder taken from reference TRBV7-2 and TRBJ1-3, is GAGVSQSPSNKVTEKGKDVELRCDPISGHTALYWYRQSLGQGLEFLIYFQGNSAPDKSGLPSDRFSAERTGGSVSTLTIQRTQQEDSAVYLCASSPWSSGNTIYFGEGSWLTVV.

The sample holds a few counts of this clonotype. A much larger clonotype is one base distant, so this may be a read error. The rearrangement joins TRBV7-9 to TRBJ2-7; perhaps D is TRBD1 or TRBD2 (5 bases each). The V and J ends lost 2 bases and 4 bases respectively, with 12 bases between them. Germline assignment: CDR1 SEHNR and CDR2 FQNEAQ (reference sequence). CDR3 length equals 14 residues. This CDR3 reads CASSLPGRGYEQYF. The CDR3 DNA follows: TGTGCCAGCAGCTTACCGGGACGGGGTTACGAGCAGTACTTC. The entire variable domain, with the rest obtained from reference TRBV7-9 and TRBJ2-7, is as follows: DTGVSQNPRHKITKRGQNVTFRCDPISEHNRLYWYRQTLGQGPEFLTYFQNEAQLEKSRLLSDRFSAERPKGSFSTLEIQRTEQGDSAMYLCASSLPGRGYEQYFGPGTRLTVT.

This clonotype came up many times. CDR3 protein: CASSFGQAERQFF. The CDR3 DNA follows: TGTGCCAGCAGTTTTGGGCAGGCCGAAAGGCAGTTCTTC. The J gene is TRBJ2-1, the V gene TRBV12-3 or TRBV12-4; the D is unclear. Deletions cut 3 bases from V and 12 bases from J, with 15 bases between. This CDR3 comprises 13 residues.